The rows below give T cell receptor beta chains drawn from one sample of a study of blood T cells in healthy people across ages. MiXCR, applied by TCRdb to the 5' RACE reads, yields one record per CDR3 protein. The repertoire consists of some 940,000 distinct CDR3 sequences, with about 29% occurring once and the leading ten covering around 9.6%. These data were also reused for a study on T cells of mothers and their children.

The sample taken for sequencing was blood. The receptors were sampled from a woman aged 40-49 years in good health. Each CDR3 is given with its conserved first and last residue. D genes are given only for firm matches. Expanded clones are given a class, and other clones once, few, many or no size at all.

J gene | V gene | clone size | D gene | CDR3 protein | CDR3 DNA
TRBJ2-3 | TRBV12-3/TRBV12-4 | few | - | CASSFRAGRTDTQYF | TGTGCCAGCAGTTTTAGGGCGGGCCGAACAGATACGCAGTATTTT
TRBJ2-5 | TRBV20-1 | many | TRBD1 | CSATGQGIQETQYF | TGCAGTGCTACCGGACAGGGAATACAAGAGACCCAGTACTTC
TRBJ2-1 | TRBV12-3/TRBV12-4 | few | TRBD1 | CASSFSGTGDYNEQFF | TGTGCCAGCAGTTTTAGTGGGACAGGGGACTACAATGAGCAGTTCTTC
TRBJ2-4 | TRBV20-1 | many | - | CSAPWGEKWDIQYF | TGCAGTGCCCCTTGGGGGGAAAAGTGGGACATTCAGTACTTC
TRBJ1-3 | TRBV5-1 | - | - | CASSLTGGDSGNTIYF | TGCGCCAGCAGCTTGACAGGAGGGGATTCTGGAAACACCATATATTTT
TRBJ2-1 | TRBV7-3 | - | TRBD2 | CASSPTGTSGGREQFF | TGTGCCAGCAGCCCGACAGGGACTAGCGGGGGGAGGGAGCAGTTCTTC
TRBJ2-2 | TRBV30 | many | - | CAGGPNTGELFF | TGTGCCGGGGGGCCGAACACCGGGGAGCTGTTTTTT
TRBJ1-2 | TRBV7-8 | - | - | CASSSVKGGGRKDGYTF | TGTGCCAGCTCCTCAGTAAAGGGTGGAGGGCGAAAAGATGGCTACACCTTC
TRBJ1-2 | TRBV11-1 | few | - | CASSLDLSNLYGYTF | TGTGCCAGCAGCTTAGATTTGAGCAACCTCTATGGCTACACCTTC
TRBJ1-2 | TRBV6-6 | many | - | CASSYWSGQGGYTF | TGTGCCAGCAGTTACTGGTCAGGTCAGGGTGGCTACACCTTC
TRBJ2-1 | TRBV18 | few | - | CASSPYQEADRVEQFF | TGTGCCAGCTCACCTTATCAGGAAGCCGACCGGGTTGAGCAGTTCTTC
TRBJ1-5 | TRBV25-1 | - | TRBD1 | CASSEQGAGQPQHF | TGTGCCAGCAGTGAACAGGGGGCGGGTCAGCCCCAGCATTTT
TRBJ2-7 | TRBV2 | few | TRBD1 | CASSKDRAYEQYF | TGTGCCAGCAGCAAAGACAGGGCCTACGAGCAGTACTTC
TRBJ1-6 | TRBV5-1 | many | - | CASSLGTISPLHF | TGCGCCAGCAGCCTAGGGACAATATCACCCCTCCACTTT
TRBJ2-5 | TRBV6-4 | - | TRBD2 | CASSDPRGTSGGPEETRYF | TGTGCCAGCAGTGACCCCCGGGGGACTAGCGGGGGGCCAGAAGAGACCCGGTACTTC
TRBJ2-7 | TRBV6-5 | - | TRBD1 | CASSNGQGSLYEQYF | TGTGCCAGCAGTAACGGACAGGGCTCCCTTTACGAGCAGTACTTC
TRBJ2-1 | TRBV28 | few | - | CASSFRSDEQFF | TGTGCCAGCAGTTTCCGCAGCGATGAGCAGTTCTTC
TRBJ2-1 | TRBV4-2 | - | TRBD2 | CASSVGLAEDVEQFF | TGTGCCAGCAGCGTTGGACTAGCAGAAGACGTTGAGCAGTTCTTC
TRBJ1-2 | TRBV4-1 | - | - | CASSQLGPYGYTF | TGCGCCAGCAGCCAACTAGGACCCTATGGCTACACCTTC
TRBJ1-5 | TRBV2 | few | - | CASRGLEQPQHF | TGTGCCAGCAGGGGACTGGAGCAGCCCCAGCATTTT
TRBJ2-7 | TRBV9 | many | TRBD1 | CASSTPKDRERSYEQYF | TGTGCCAGCAGCACGCCTAAAGACAGGGAGAGGTCCTACGAGCAGTACTTC
TRBJ1-4 | TRBV28 | few | - | CASRASGGPNEKLFF | TGTGCCAGCAGGGCTAGTGGGGGGCCTAATGAAAAACTGTTTTTT
TRBJ1-1 | TRBV20-1 | few | - | CSARDQVELGNTEAFF | TGCAGTGCTAGAGATCAAGTAGAGTTGGGGAACACTGAAGCTTTCTTT
TRBJ2-1 | TRBV28 | - | TRBD2 | CASTRSGLAGGNEQFF | TGTGCCAGCACAAGATCGGGACTAGCGGGGGGAAATGAGCAGTTCTTC
TRBJ1-1 | TRBV29-1 | medium-sized | - | CSVDTGTNTEAFF | TGCAGCGTAGACACAGGGACGAACACTGAAGCTTTCTTT
TRBJ2-3 | TRBV4-2 | - | - | CASSQETDSTDTQYF | TGTGCCAGCAGCCAAGAAACGGATAGCACAGATACGCAGTATTTT
TRBJ2-5 | TRBV18 | few | - | CASSPGHPKQETQYF | TGTGCCAGCTCACCAGGACACCCAAAACAAGAGACCCAGTACTTC
TRBJ1-1 | TRBV10-3 | many | - | CAIRENTEAFF | TGTGCCATTAGAGAGAACACTGAAGCTTTCTTT
TRBJ1-1 | TRBV12-3/TRBV12-4 | - | - | CASSSGYWQGTGTSTDAFF | TGTGCCAGCAGCTCTGGTTATTGGCAGGGGACGGGAACGTCCACTGATGCTTTCTTT